This record concerns one T cell receptor beta chain sequence. The length of the CDR3 is 12 residues. V lost 3 bases and J 1 base, leaving 3 bases between the germline ends. Germline V gene lookup returns CDR1 SGHNT and CDR2 YENEEA. Original processing notes: By means of reference gene primer amplification, nucleated cell counts were estimated. Sequencing was performed with immunoSEQ multiplex PCR; in TCRdb, only in-frame clones are kept and a portion is missing. V, J and clone size are taken as reported in that table, and D and trimming were inferred from the DNA itself. Altogether about 260,000 clones are present, around nine tenths being singletons, with the ten largest covering roughly 8%. The data were taken from a study of blood T cell repertoires in COVID-19. Study as a whole: T cells, B-cell-depleted T cells, or PBMCs supplied cDNA or gDNA.

The gene calls are TRBV11-3 and TRBJ1-1, with unresolved D. Sequences were obtained from peripheral blood. This clonotype was sampled from a man in his forties or fifties with active or convalescent COVID-19. This CDR3 reads CASSFSNTEAFF. DNA for the CDR3: TGTGCCAGCAGCTTCTCGAACACTGAAGCTTTCTTT.